Listed here are 22 T cell receptor beta chains from one sample, sequenced in a study of Tregs in tolerant kidney transplant recipients. The nonmyeloablative bone marrow transplants came from related graft donors, with transient mixed chimerism. The data were produced by immunoSEQ multiplex PCR, yet TCRdb's version contains in-frame clones alone and is incomplete. The table records around 64,000 clones, approximately 89% of them present only once. The sample in question was CD4+ T cells from blood (PBMCs), obtained 6 months after the transplant. Every receptor here comes from a human patient who received a combined kidney and bone marrow transplant. A share of the T cells may be of graft donor origin.

The J gene is TRBJ2-7, the V gene TRBV19, with 13 bases matching TRBD2. The CDR3 spans 16 residues. V lost 5 bases and J lost 2; bases outside the gene matches: 6. CDR1 is LNHDA and CDR2 is SQIVND in the germline V gene (reference sequence). CDR3 region: CASSPGLAGQAYEQYF. The DNA of the CDR3 is TGTGCCAGTAGTCCGGGACTAGCGGGGCAAGCCTACGAGCAGTACTTC.

CDR3 sequence (DNA): TGTGCCAGCAGCTTCGTTCTAGAGACCCAGTACTTC. It translates to CASSFVLETQYF. The chain has TRBV7-2 and TRBJ2-5, with D unclear. From germline, CDR1 is SGHTA and CDR2 FQGNSA. The V and J ends lost 3 bases and 4 bases respectively, with 6 bases between them. This CDR3 region has 12 residues.

This clone occurred once. The genes are TRBV5-1 and TRBJ2-7; TRBD1 matches 8 bases. CDR1 is SGHRS, CDR2 YFSETQ, per germline. With V trimmed by 2 bases and J by 5 bases, 3 bases remained unmatched. CDR3 length: 13 amino acids. This chain's CDR3 is CASSFGQGDEQYF. The CDR3 nucleotides read TGCGCCAGCAGCTTTGGACAGGGCGACGAGCAGTACTTC.

The chain carries TRBV18 and TRBJ2-3, with 9 nucleotides matching TRBD1. After removal of 4 bases from V and 6 bases from J, the junction contained 2 bases not matched to a gene. The CDR3 runs 13 residues. Germline V lookup: CDR1 KGHSH, CDR2 LQKENI. CDR3 in DNA: TGTGCCAGCTCACTCGACAGGGGGGATACGCAGTATTTT. It specifies CASSLDRGDTQYF.

This clone was seen a few times. V and J are TRBV19 and TRBJ2-7, with TRBD2 matching 8 bases. Germline V CDR1 and CDR2: LNHDA, SQIVND (reference sequence). V shed 6 bases, J shed 5 bases, and the junction held 9 bases outside the gene matches. The CDR3 runs 14 residues. Here the CDR3 reads CASRRRGAMDEQYF. CDR3 DNA: TGTGCCAGTAGGCGGCGGGGGGCGATGGACGAGCAGTACTTC.

The chain is built from TRBV28 and TRBJ1-5; D remains ambiguous. Germline values: CDR1 MDHEN, CDR2 SYDVKM. Trimming left V 1 base short and J 6 bases short, with 13 bases between. The CDR3 is made up of 15 amino acids. The CDR3 DNA reads as TGTGCCAGCAGTTTATTTCCGGGTAATAGTCAGCCCCAGCATTTT. Translation gives CASSLFPGNSQPQHF.

The J gene is TRBJ2-1, the V gene TRBV19, with 7 bases fitting TRBD2. With V trimmed by 3 bases and J by 7 bases, 6 bases remained unmatched. The CDR3 runs to 14 residues. Germline values: CDR1 LNHDA, CDR2 SQIVND (reference sequence). CDR3 in DNA: TGTGCCAGTAGTATCGCGCTAGCGGATAATGAGCAGTTCTTC. Translating gives CASSIALADNEQFF.

The CDR3 coding sequence is TGTGCCAGCAGCGCACTCAGGGGTAGCCGAAACACCATATATTTT. Amino acids: CASSALRGSRNTIYF. V is TRBV11-2 and J is TRBJ1-3, with a possible D match to TRBD1 (6 bases). This CDR3 is built from 15 residues. Trimming pared 5 bases from V and 5 bases from J, leaving 16 bases between. CDR1 is SGHAT and CDR2 is FQNNGV in the germline V gene. Together with reference TRBV11-2 and TRBJ1-3, the CDR3 gives the full variable domain: EAGVAQSPRYKIIEKRQSVAFWCNPISGHATLYWYQQILGQGPKLLIQFQNNGVVDDSQLPKDRFSAERLKGVDSTLKIQPAKLEDSAVYLCASSALRGSRNTIYFGEGSWLTVV.

The J gene is TRBJ1-1, the V gene TRBV29-1, with D possibly matching TRBD1 (5 bases). The CDR3 is made up of 12 amino acids. The ends were cut back, 5 bases at V and 2 bases at J, with 9 bases in the middle. CDR1 is SQVTM, CDR2 ANQGSEA, per germline. CDR3 sequence reads: CSVLDINTEAFF. CDR3 DNA: TGCAGCGTTCTGGACATTAACACTGAAGCTTTCTTT. Drawing the rest from reference TRBV29-1 and TRBJ1-1, the complete variable domain is SAVISQKPSRDICQRGTSLTIQCQVDSQVTMMFWYRQQPGQSLTLIATANQGSEATYESGFVIDKFPISRPNLTFSTLTVSNMSPEDSSIYLCSVLDINTEAFFGQGTRLTVV.

V usage is TRBV6-5 and J usage is TRBJ1-2; no clear D gene. Germline V gene sequence: CDR1 MNHEY, CDR2 SVGAGI. V was cut by 0 bases and J by 0 bases, with 8 bases left in between. CDR3 length: 15 amino acids. This CDR3 reads CASSYSQAANYGYTF. CDR3 in DNA: TGTGCCAGCAGTTACTCGCAGGCCGCTAACTATGGCTACACCTTC.

V is TRBV7-3 and J is TRBJ2-1, with 9 bases matching TRBD2. V gave up 3 bases and J gave up 10 bases; unmatched junction bases: 16. Germline V CDR1 and CDR2: SGHTA, FQGTGA. The CDR3 contains 17 residues. The CDR3 DNA is TGTGCCAGCAGCTTCGCGGGGGGGCGGCTAGACCCATACGAGCAGTTCTTC. This encodes CASSFAGGRLDPYEQFF.

The chain recombines TRBV6-6 with TRBJ1-2; D gene unclear. The CDR3 consists of 14 residues. Trimming took off 5 bases at V and 5 bases at J, with 15 bases between the two ends. Germline CDR1 MNHNY, CDR2 SVGAGI (reference sequence). The CDR3 spells CASSREQARYGYTF. In nucleotides, the CDR3 is TGTGCCAGCAGTAGAGAGCAGGCTCGATATGGCTACACCTTC.

The chain links TRBV10-3 to TRBJ2-3, with D possibly matching TRBD2 (5 bases). The germline V and J ends were trimmed by 8 bases and 4 bases, with 16 bases remaining between them. This CDR3 is built from 14 residues. In germline, CDR1 is ENHRY, CDR2 SYGVKD. The CDR3 sequence is CAIEGESRPDTQYF. DNA for the CDR3: TGTGCCATCGAGGGCGAGAGCCGGCCAGATACGCAGTATTTT.

The genes are TRBV6-5 and TRBJ1-5, with 8 bases that match TRBD1. Germline V gene lookup returns CDR1 MNHEY and CDR2 SVGAGI. The CDR3 length is 14 residues. V trimming: 5 bases; J trimming: 6 bases; junction bases outside the gene matches: 6. CDR3 nucleotides: TGTGCCAGCAGTGAGGACAGGGTCCTTCAGCCCCAGCATTTT. Translation gives CASSEDRVLQPQHF.

The CDR3 is CASSKVKRTPKPRPF. CDR3 bases: TGTGCCAGCAGCAAAGTAAAAAGGACACCTAAACCTCGACCCTTT. This rearrangement joins TRBV21-1 to TRBJ1-3; the table's D call, TRBD1, has no DNA check behind it. TRBV21-1 is shown as a pseudogene. The CDR3 totals 15 residues.

The chain combines TRBV10-3 with TRBJ2-3, with D possibly being TRBD2 (5 bases). With 3 bases removed from V and 11 bases from J, the gap between germline ends came to 12 bases. CDR1 and CDR2 (germline): ENHRY, SYGVKD. CDR3 size: 12 residues. CDR3 in DNA: TGTGCCATCAGTGAAAGGATTGCGGGGCAGTATTTT. Translation: CAISERIAGQYF.

J is TRBJ2-2 and V is TRBV28; the D gene is possibly TRBD2 (6 bases). The CDR3 loop spans 15 amino acids. V lost 2 bases and J lost 0, with 7 bases in between. Germline CDR1 and CDR2: MDHEN and SYDVKM. CDR3 in amino acids: CASSLGGTNTGELFF. The CDR3 nucleotides are TGTGCCAGCAGTTTAGGCGGGACGAACACCGGGGAGCTGTTTTTT.

The chain is built from TRBV19 and TRBJ1-2, with 11 bases lining up with TRBD1. Germline CDR1 and CDR2: LNHDA and SQIVND (reference sequence). Trimming at V came to 4 bases and at J to 4 bases, leaving 5 bases not matched to a gene. This CDR3 is 15 amino acids long. The CDR3 region is CASSTQGQGGYGYTF. CDR3 DNA: TGTGCCAGTAGTACACAGGGACAGGGGGGCTATGGCTACACCTTC.

The chain employs TRBV11-2 and TRBJ2-2; D is unresolved. V was pared by 6 bases and J by 4 bases, with 12 bases between. Germline assignment: CDR1 SGHAT and CDR2 FQNNGV. The CDR3 has 14 residues. The CDR3 loop reads CASSQRRATGELFF. CDR3 DNA sequence: TGTGCCAGCAGTCAAAGAAGAGCCACCGGGGAGCTGTTTTTT. Full variable domain (rest looked up from reference TRBV11-2 and TRBJ2-2): EAGVAQSPRYKIIEKRQSVAFWCNPISGHATLYWYQQILGQGPKLLIQFQNNGVVDDSQLPKDRFSAERLKGVDSTLKIQPAKLEDSAVYLCASSQRRATGELFFGEGSRLTVL.

V usage is TRBV10-3 and J usage is TRBJ1-6; a possible D gene is TRBD1 (6 bases). This CDR3 is 15 amino acids long. The V end was cut by 8 bases, the J end by 2 bases, with 13 bases between. CDR1 is ENHRY, CDR2 SYGVKD, per germline. The CDR3 sequence is CAIEGGGTYNSPLHF. The CDR3 DNA is TGTGCCATCGAGGGAGGGGGGACCTATAATTCACCCCTCCACTTT.

The chain employs TRBV5-1 and TRBJ2-5, with 7 bases matching TRBD2. The junction had 7 bases not matched to a gene; V was cut back by 5 bases and J by 3 bases. CDR1 and CDR2 from the germline V gene are SGHRS and YFSETQ. The CDR3 loop spans 14 amino acids. CDR3 bases: TGCGCCAGCAGTATCGTTCGGGGGGAAGAGACCCAGTACTTC. Protein: CASSIVRGEETQYF.

V is TRBV7-9 and J is TRBJ2-7; D uncertain. The CDR3 covers 13 residues. Per the germline V gene, CDR1 is SEHNR and CDR2 is FQNEAQ (reference sequence). With 2 bases removed from V and 1 base from J, the gap between germline ends came to 6 bases. The CDR3 region is CASSLHSSYEQYF. The DNA for the CDR3 is TGTGCCAGCAGCTTACACAGTTCCTACGAGCAGTACTTC. The complete variable domain, with remaining parts taken from reference TRBV7-9 and TRBJ2-7, reads DTGVSQNPRHKITKRGQNVTFRCDPISEHNRLYWYRQTLGQGPEFLTYFQNEAQLEKSRLLSDRFSAERPKGSFSTLEIQRTEQGDSAMYLCASSLHSSYEQYFGPGTRLTVT.